This T cell receptor (beta chain) was identified during a study of a mutant IDH1 vaccine in newly diagnosed glioma. In the study overall: Onset of vaccination occurred 4-6 weeks following radiotherapy alone, or with temozolomide cycles. Sex among treated patients split 62.5% male, around 40% female; mean age was roughly 40 years. Antecedent treatment encompassed radiotherapy, temozolomide, or their combination; the majority received both.

Repertoires were generated with immunoSEQ multiplex PCR, while TCRdb's copy carries only in-frame clones and drops some. The table has 40,000 or so clones, around 84% seen once. This clone was seen just once. As yet, its antigen is unknown. CDR3 length: 15 amino acids. With 7 bases removed from V and 8 bases from J, the gap between germline ends came to 20 bases. The time point was: week 11, during vaccination. A 20-mer mutant IDH1 peptide at 300 ug was injected subcutaneously with topical imiquimod. This clonotype originated in a man aged 35 to 55 with glioma. Sequences were derived from PBMCs, sampled from a glioma patient whose treatment included an IDH1 peptide vaccine. The J gene is TRBJ1-4, the V gene TRBV23-1; D gene uncertain. TRBV23-1 is designated an ORF whose function remains uncertain. CDR3 sequence (DNA): TGCGCCAGCACCTCAAAGTCCGGGCGGTACGAAAAACTGTTTTTT. It is translated as CASTSKSGRYEKLFF.